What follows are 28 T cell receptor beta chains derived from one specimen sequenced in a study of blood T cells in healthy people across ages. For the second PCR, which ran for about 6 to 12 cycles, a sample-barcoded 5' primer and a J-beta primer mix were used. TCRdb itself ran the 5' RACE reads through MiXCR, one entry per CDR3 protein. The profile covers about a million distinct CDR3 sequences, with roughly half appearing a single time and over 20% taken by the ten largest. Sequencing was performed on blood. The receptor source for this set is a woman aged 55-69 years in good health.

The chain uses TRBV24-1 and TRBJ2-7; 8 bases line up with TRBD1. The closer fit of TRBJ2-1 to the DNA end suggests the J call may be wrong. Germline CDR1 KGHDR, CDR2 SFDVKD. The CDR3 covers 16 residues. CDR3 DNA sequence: TGTGCCACCAGTGGAGAACCGGGACAGGTATACAATGAGCAGTTCTTC. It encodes CATSGEPGQVYNEQFF.

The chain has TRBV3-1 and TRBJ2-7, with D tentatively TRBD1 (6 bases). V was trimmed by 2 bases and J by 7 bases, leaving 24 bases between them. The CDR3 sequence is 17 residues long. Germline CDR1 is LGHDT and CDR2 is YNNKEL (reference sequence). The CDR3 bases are TGTGCCAGCAGCCAAACCAATTACAGGGATGCCTACAATGAGCAGTACTTC. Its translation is CASSQTNYRDAYNEQYF.

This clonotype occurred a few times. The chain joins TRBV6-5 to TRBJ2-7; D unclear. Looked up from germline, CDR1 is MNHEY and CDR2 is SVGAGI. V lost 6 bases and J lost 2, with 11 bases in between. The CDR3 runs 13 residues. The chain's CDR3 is CASSPTITYEQYF. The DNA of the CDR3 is TGTGCCAGCAGCCCTACTATTACCTACGAGCAGTACTTC.

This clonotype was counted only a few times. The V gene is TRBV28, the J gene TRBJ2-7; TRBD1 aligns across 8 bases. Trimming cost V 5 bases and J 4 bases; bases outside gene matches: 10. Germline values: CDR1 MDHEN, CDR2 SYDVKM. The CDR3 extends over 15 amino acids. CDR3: CASSTRDRLLYEQYF. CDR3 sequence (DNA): TGTGCCAGCAGTACCCGGGACAGGCTTTTATACGAGCAGTACTTC.

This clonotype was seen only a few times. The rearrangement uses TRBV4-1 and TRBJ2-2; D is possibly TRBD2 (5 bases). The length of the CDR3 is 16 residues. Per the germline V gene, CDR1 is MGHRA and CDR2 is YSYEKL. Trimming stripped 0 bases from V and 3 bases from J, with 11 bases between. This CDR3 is CASSQDDRGDTGELFF. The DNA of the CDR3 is TGCGCCAGCAGCCAAGATGATCGGGGAGACACCGGGGAGCTGTTTTTT.

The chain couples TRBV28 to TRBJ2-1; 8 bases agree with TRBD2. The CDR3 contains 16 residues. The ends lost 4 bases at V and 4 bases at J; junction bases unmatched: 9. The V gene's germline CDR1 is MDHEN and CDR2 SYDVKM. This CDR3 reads CASSSPGGRLYNEQFF. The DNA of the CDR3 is TGTGCCAGCAGTTCTCCCGGCGGGAGGTTGTACAATGAGCAGTTCTTC.

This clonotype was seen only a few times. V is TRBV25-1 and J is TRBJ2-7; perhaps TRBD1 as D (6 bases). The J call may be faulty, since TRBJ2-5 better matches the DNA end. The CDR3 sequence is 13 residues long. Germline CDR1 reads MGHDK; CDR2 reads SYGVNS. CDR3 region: CASRFSGEETQYF. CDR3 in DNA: TGTGCCAGCAGATTTTCAGGGGAAGAGACCCAGTACTTC.

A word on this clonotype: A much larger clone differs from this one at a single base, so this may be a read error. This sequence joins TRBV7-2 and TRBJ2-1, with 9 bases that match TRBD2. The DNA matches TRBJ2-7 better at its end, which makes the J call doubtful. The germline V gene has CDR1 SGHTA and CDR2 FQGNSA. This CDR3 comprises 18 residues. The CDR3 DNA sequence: TGTGCCAGCAGCTTAAGGTCTAGCGGGACAATTAGAGACAATGAGCAGTACTTC. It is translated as CASSLRSSGTIRDNEQYF.

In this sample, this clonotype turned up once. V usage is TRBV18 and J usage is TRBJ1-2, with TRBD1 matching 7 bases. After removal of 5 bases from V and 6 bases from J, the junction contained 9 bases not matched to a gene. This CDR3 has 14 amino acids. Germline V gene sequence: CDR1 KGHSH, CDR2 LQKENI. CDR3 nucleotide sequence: TGTGCCAGCTCAATAACGACAGGGAACGATGGCTACACCTTC. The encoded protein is CASSITTGNDGYTF.

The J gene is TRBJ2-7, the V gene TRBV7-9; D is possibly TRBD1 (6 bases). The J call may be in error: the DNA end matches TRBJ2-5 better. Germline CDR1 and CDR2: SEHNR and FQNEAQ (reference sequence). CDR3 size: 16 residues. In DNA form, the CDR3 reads TGTGCCAGCAGCTTAGGGCTCCCAGGGGATCGGGAGACCCAGTACTTC. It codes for CASSLGLPGDRETQYF.

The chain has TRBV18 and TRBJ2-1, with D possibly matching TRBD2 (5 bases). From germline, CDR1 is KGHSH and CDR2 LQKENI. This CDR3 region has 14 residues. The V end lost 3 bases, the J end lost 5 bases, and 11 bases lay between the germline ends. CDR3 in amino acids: CASSPASMNNEQFF. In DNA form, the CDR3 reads TGTGCCAGCTCACCGGCTAGCATGAACAATGAGCAGTTCTTC.

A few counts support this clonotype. The CDR3 sequence: CASIKRWGETQYF. For the CDR3, the DNA is TGTGCCAGCATTAAGCGTTGGGGAGAGACCCAGTACTTC. The V and J genes are TRBV12-3 or TRBV12-4 and TRBJ2-5; D remains ambiguous. The CDR3 covers 13 residues. With 7 bases removed from V and 4 bases from J, the gap between germline ends came to 13 bases.

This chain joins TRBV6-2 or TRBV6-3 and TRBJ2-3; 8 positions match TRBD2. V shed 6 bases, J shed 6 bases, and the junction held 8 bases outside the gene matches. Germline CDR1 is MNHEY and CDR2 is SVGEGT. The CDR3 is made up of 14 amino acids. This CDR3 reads CASRDPGGRDTQYF. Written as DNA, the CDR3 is TGTGCCAGCAGGGACCCGGGAGGGCGGGATACGCAGTATTTT.

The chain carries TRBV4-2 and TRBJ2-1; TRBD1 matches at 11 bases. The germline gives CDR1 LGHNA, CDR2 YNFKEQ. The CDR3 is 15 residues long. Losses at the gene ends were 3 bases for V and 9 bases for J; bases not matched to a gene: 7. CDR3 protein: CASSQPGQGVFEQFF. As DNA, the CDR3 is TGTGCCAGCAGCCAGCCGGGACAGGGGGTTTTTGAGCAGTTCTTC.

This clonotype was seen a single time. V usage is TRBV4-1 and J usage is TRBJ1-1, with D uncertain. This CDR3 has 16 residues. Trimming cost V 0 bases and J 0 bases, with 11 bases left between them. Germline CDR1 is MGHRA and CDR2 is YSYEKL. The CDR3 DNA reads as TGCGCCAGCAGCCAAGATATCGCTCAGCTGAACACTGAAGCTTTCTTT. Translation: CASSQDIAQLNTEAFF.

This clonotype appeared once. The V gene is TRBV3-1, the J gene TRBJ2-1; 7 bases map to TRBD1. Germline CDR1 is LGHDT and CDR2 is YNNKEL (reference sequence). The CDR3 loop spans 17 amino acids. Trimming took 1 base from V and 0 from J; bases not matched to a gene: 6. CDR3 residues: CASSQGQGPSSYNEQFF. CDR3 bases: TGTGCCAGCAGCCAAGGACAGGGTCCAAGCTCCTACAATGAGCAGTTCTTC.

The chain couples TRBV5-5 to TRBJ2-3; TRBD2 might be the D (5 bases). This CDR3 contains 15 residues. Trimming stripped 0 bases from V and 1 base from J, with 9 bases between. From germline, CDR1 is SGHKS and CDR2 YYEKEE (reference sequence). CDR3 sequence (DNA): TGTGCCAGCAGCTTGGGGGAGCTTCGCACAGATACGCAGTATTTT. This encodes CASSLGELRTDTQYF. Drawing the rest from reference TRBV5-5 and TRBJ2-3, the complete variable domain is DAGVTQSPTHLIKTRGQQVTLRCSPISGHKSVSWYQQVLGQGPQFIFQYYEKEERGRGNFPDRFSARQFPNYSSELNVNALLLGDSALYLCASSLGELRTDTQYFGPGTRLTVL.

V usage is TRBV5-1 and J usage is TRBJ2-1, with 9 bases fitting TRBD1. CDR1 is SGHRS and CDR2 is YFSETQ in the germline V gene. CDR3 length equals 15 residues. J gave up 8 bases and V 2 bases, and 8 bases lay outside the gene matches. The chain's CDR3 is CASSFLGQGGDEQFF. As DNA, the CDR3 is TGCGCCAGCAGCTTTTTGGGACAGGGTGGGGATGAGCAGTTCTTC.

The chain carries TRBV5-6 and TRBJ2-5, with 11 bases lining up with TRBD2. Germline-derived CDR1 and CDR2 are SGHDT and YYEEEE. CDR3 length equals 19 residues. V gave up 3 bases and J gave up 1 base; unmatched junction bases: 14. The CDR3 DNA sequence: TGTGCCAGCAGCTGGGGGGTACTAGCGGGAGCCAGGACCCAAGAGACCCAGTACTTC. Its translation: CASSWGVLAGARTQETQYF.

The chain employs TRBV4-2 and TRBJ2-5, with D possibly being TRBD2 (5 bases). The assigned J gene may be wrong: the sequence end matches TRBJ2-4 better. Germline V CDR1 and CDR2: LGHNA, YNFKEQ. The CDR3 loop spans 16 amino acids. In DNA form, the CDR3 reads TGTGCCAGCAGCCCACACCCTTTTAAGGGAGAGGACATTCAGTACTTC. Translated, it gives CASSPHPFKGEDIQYF.

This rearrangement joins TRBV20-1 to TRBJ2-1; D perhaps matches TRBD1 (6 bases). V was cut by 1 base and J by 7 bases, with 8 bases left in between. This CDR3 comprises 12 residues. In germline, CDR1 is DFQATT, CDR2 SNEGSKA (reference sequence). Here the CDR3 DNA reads TGCAGTGCTAGAGGACAGGAGAATGAGCAGTTCTTC. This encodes CSARGQENEQFF.

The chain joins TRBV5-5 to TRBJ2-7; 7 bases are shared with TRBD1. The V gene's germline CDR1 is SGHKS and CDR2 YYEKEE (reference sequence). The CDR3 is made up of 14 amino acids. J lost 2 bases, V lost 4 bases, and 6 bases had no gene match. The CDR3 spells CASSAWDSPYEQYF. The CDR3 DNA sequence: TGTGCCAGCAGCGCCTGGGACAGCCCCTACGAGCAGTACTTC.

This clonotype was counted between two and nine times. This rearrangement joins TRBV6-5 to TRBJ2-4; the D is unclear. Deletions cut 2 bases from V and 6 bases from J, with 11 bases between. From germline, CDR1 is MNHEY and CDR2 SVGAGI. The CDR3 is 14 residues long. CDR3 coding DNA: TGTGCCAGCAGTTACCGCGAGTCTAGAAACATTCAGTACTTC. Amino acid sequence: CASSYRESRNIQYF.

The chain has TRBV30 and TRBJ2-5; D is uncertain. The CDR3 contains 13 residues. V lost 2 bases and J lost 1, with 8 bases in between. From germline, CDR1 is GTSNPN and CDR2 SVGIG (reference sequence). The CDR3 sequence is CAWSMAFQETQYF. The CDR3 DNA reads TGTGCCTGGAGTATGGCTTTCCAAGAGACCCAGTACTTC.

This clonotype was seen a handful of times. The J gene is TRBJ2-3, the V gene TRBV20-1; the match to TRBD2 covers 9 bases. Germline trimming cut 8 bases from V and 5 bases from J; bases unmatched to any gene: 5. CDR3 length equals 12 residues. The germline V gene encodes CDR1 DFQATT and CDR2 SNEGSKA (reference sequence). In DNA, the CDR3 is TGCAGTAGATTAGCGGGAGTAGATACGCAGTATTTT. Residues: CSRLAGVDTQYF.

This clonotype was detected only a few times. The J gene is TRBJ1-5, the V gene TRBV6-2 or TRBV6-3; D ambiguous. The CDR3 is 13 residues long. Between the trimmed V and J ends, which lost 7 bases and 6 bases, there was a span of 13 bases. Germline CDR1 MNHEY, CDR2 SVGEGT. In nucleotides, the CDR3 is TGTGCCAGCAAGCGCCTACTGGGTCAGCCCCAGCATTTT. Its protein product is CASKRLLGQPQHF.

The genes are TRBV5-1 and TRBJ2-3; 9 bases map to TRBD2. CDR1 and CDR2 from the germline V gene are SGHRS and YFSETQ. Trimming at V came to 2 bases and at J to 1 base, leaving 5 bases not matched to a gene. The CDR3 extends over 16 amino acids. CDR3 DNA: TGCGCCAGCAGCTTCAATAGCGGGAGTGGCACAGATACGCAGTATTTT. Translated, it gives CASSFNSGSGTDTQYF.

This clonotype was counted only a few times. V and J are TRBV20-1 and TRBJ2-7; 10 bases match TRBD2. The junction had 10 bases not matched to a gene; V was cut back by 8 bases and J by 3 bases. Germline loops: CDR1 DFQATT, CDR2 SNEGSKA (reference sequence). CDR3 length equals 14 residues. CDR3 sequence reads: CSSTTSSGSYEQYF. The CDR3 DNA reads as TGCAGTTCTACTACCTCTAGCGGGAGCTACGAGCAGTACTTC.